This TCR beta chain was obtained from a study of blood T cell repertoires in COVID-19. Study details: Samples came from the United States, Italy and Spain, spanning acute and convalescent COVID-19. T cells, B-cell-depleted T cells, or PBMCs provided the cDNA or gDNA that served as material.

Per the authors' pipeline: By means of reference gene primer amplification, nucleated cell counts were estimated. Data came from immunoSEQ multiplex PCR; TCRdb stores just in-frame clones and leaves some out. Clone size and the V and J calls come from that table; the DNA yielded D and trimming. The table has about 210,000 clones, roughly 84% seen once. The material sequenced was peripheral blood. This TCR was sampled from a man aged 45-65 years with active or convalescent COVID-19.

Here the CDR3 DNA reads TGTGCCAGTAGTACCTCCGGGACAAAGAGCTCCTACGAGCAGTACTTC. Translating it yields CASSTSGTKSSYEQYF. This rearrangement joins TRBV19 to TRBJ2-7; weak D call: TRBD1 (6 bases). This CDR3 contains 16 residues. Germline V gene lookup returns CDR1 LNHDA and CDR2 SQIVND (reference sequence). V was pared by 4 bases and J by 0 bases, with 16 bases between.